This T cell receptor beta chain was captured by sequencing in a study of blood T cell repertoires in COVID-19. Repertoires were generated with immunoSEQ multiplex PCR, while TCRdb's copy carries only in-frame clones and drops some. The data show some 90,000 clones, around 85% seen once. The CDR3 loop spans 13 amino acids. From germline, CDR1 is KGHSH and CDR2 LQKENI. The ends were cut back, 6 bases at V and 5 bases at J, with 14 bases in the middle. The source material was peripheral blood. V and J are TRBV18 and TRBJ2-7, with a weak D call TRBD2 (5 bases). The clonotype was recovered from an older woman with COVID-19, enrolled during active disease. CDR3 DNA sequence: TGTGCCAGCTCCGGGCCGAGGGCCCACGAGCAGTACTTC. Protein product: CASSGPRAHEQYF. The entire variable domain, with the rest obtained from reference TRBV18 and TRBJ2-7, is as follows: NAGVMQNPRHLVRRRGQEARLRCSPMKGHSHVYWYRQLPEEGLKFMVYLQKENIIDESGMPKERFSAEFPKEGPSILRIQQVVRGDSAAYFCASSGPRAHEQYFGPGTRLTVT.